This T cell receptor (beta chain) came from a study of blood T cell repertoires in COVID-19. In the study overall: T cells, B-cell-depleted T cells, or PBMCs provided the cDNA or gDNA that served as material.

V gave up 4 bases and J gave up 6 bases, with 19 bases separating them. CDR1 is MNHEY and CDR2 is SMNVEV in the germline V gene (reference sequence). The CDR3 length is 16 residues. In the source study's methods: Amplification from reference gene primers served as the basis for estimated nucleated cell counts. The method was immunoSEQ multiplex PCR; TCRdb's version includes in-frame clones alone and lacks a portion of them. V and J calls and clone size are those listed in that table; D and trimming were worked out from the DNA. The data show just under 45,000 clones, about 90% seen once. This clone was picked up one time.

The V and J genes are TRBV27 and TRBJ2-1; possibly TRBD2 for D (6 bases). The clonotype originates from a woman between 35 and 50 years old with acute or convalescent COVID-19. The source material was peripheral blood. This CDR3 is CASSSSGAGTLNEQFF. DNA for the CDR3: TGTGCCAGCAGTTCCTCCGGGGCGGGGACCCTCAATGAGCAGTTCTTC.